This T cell receptor beta chain was identified during a study of vaccination effects on CD4 cells after COVID-19. Profiling relied on immunoSEQ multiplex PCR, and the TCRdb table lists in-frame clones only, not all of them. The sample shows 75,000 to 100,000 clones, around four fifths of them seen only once. Germline values: CDR1 SEHNR, CDR2 FQNEAQ (reference sequence). CDR3 length: 19 amino acids. Trimming cost V 5 bases and J 1 base, with 21 bases left between them. A remark on this clone: What it recognizes is unknown.

Pools of viral peptides were used by the ViraFEST assay to expand antigen-specific CD4+ T cells ahead of sequencing. Isolating CD4+ T cells followed around nine days of culture. The vaccine given was either BNT162b2 or mRNA-1273, in two doses. PBMC cultures contained around 2 million cells per well, approximately 10 IU/ml IL-2 and 10 ug/ml peptides. Material: CD4+ T cells from PBMCs cultured with HCoV-OC43 spike peptides, obtained after COVID-19 vaccination. Subset of the sample: HCoV-OC43 spike overlapping peptide pool stimulation. This chain connects TRBV7-9 to TRBJ2-6; maybe TRBD2 (5 bases). The sequence was collected from a human donor who received a COVID-19 vaccine. The CDR3 region has the DNA TGTGCCAGCAGCCCCGGGATGGGAAAATCTCGATCTGGGGCCAACGTCCTGACTTTC. It is translated as CASSPGMGKSRSGANVLTF.